This TCR beta chain was sequenced in a study of preoperative IRX-2 immunotherapy in early breast cancer. Looked up from germline, CDR1 is MNHEY and CDR2 is SMNVEV (reference sequence). The V end lost 4 bases, the J end lost 4 bases, and 10 bases lay between the germline ends. CDR3 length equals 13 residues. Some clones are missing from TCRdb's copy, which holds only in-frame ones; the method was immunoSEQ multiplex PCR. The table has around 40,000 clones, approximately 94% seen once. Treatment given: preoperative locoregional IRX-2 cytokine immunotherapy. Preoperative locoregional IRX-2 cytokine immunotherapy was tested in the phase Ib source study.

The sequence was obtained from a human donor with breast cancer. Sequences were derived from tumor tissue, sampled after IRX-2 immunotherapy. This sequence joins TRBV27 and TRBJ1-1; a possible D gene is TRBD1 (6 bases). This chain's CDR3 is CASSYRVATEAFF. The CDR3 bases are TGTGCCAGCAGTTACAGGGTTGCCACTGAAGCTTTCTTT.